This T cell receptor beta chain was found in a study of blood T cell repertoires in COVID-19. The CDR3 runs to 16 residues. Trimming stripped 2 bases from V and 0 bases from J, with 10 bases between. Germline V gene sequence: CDR1 SGHDN, CDR2 FVKESK. TCRdb keeps only in-frame clones here, not all; method: immunoSEQ multiplex PCR. The top ten clones hold more than 9% of a sample with around 310,000 clones, around nine tenths of them seen once. Enrollees, about 18 to 95 years old, lived in approximately 25 US areas. The specimen was PBMCs or T cells enriched from blood (not recorded which). The genes are TRBV14 and TRBJ1-4; unclear D gene. This receptor was taken from a woman aged 30 to 39 who had recovered from COVID-19. The CDR3 protein is CASSQFLRATNEKLFF. The CDR3 DNA follows: TGTGCCAGCAGCCAATTTCTTCGGGCAACTAATGAAAAACTGTTTTTT. The complete variable domain, with remaining parts taken from reference TRBV14 and TRBJ1-4, reads EAGVTQFPSHSVIEKGQTVTLRCDPISGHDNLYWYRRVMGKEIKFLLHFVKESKQDESGMPNNRFLAERTGGTYSTLKVQPAELEDSGVYFCASSQFLRATNEKLFFGSGTQLSVL.